This TCR beta chain was sequenced in a study of neurological immune-mediated disorders. The CDR3 is 15 residues long. CDR1 and CDR2 (germline): SGHDT, YYEEEE. V gave up 2 bases and J gave up 0 bases, with 11 bases separating them. TCRdb used MiXCR to reprocess the 5' RACE reads, holding one entry per CDR3 protein. Of 65,000 to 70,000 distinct CDR3 sequences listed, about 4% are singletons. Points from the study as a whole: None of the CDR3 amino acid sequences of expanded clones recurred across subjects, suggesting private repertoires in all groups. The most TCR clonal expansion was seen in HTLV-1-associated myelopathy, whereas the least was seen in multiple sclerosis, below the level in healthy controls.

This clonotype was counted many times. Its antigen is still unknown. The TCR was taken from a man aged 45-65 years with multiple sclerosis. The source material was PBMCs. The rearrangement joins TRBV5-6 to TRBJ1-1; D is perhaps TRBD1 (5 bases). CDR3 nucleotide sequence: TGTGCCAGCAGCTTTTCACACAGGATGAACACTGAAGCTTTCTTT. It translates to CASSFSHRMNTEAFF.